This is a list of T cell receptor beta chains from one sample in a study of cytomegalovirus exposure and HLA in healthy donors. Measured with immunoSEQ multiplex PCR; TCRdb has only the in-frame clones, and not every one. The sample consists of 150,000 to 200,000 clones, around 80% of them appearing once. Sample: PBMCs. The origin of the receptors is a woman younger than 45 in good health and CMV-seropositive. CDR3s include the opening cysteine and the closing phenylalanine or tryptophan.

TRBJ1-2 | TRBV19 | CASSTQQRTSGYTF
TRBJ1-5 | TRBV10-2 | CASSEWSGFQPQHF
TRBJ2-5 | TRBV4-3 | CASSQERSDRGGETQYF
TRBJ2-1 | TRBV6-4 | CASSGAGGYNEQFF
TRBJ2-2 | TRBV5-4 | CASSLPNTGELFF
TRBJ1-4 | TRBV5-1 | CASSMWSGAGEKLFF
TRBJ2-5 | TRBV7-2 | CASSFSSGLQETQYF
TRBJ1-5 | TRBV28 | CASNPGGNSNQPQHF
TRBJ1-5 | TRBV27 | CASSLTAQPQHF
TRBJ2-7 | TRBV4-3 | CASSQSVGDLYEQYF
TRBJ2-1 | TRBV9 | CASSGDNEQFF
TRBJ1-1 | TRBV10-3 | CATLREMNTEAFF
TRBJ2-2 | TRBV2 | CASRLQGSANTGELFF
TRBJ2-2 | TRBV7-8 | CASSLATGSGGELFF
TRBJ2-5 | TRBV2 | CASSRGRSGRRKETQYF
TRBJ1-4 | TRBV6-5 | CASSRGMAGEKLFF
TRBJ2-7 | TRBV6-1 | CASLFLAGSEQYF